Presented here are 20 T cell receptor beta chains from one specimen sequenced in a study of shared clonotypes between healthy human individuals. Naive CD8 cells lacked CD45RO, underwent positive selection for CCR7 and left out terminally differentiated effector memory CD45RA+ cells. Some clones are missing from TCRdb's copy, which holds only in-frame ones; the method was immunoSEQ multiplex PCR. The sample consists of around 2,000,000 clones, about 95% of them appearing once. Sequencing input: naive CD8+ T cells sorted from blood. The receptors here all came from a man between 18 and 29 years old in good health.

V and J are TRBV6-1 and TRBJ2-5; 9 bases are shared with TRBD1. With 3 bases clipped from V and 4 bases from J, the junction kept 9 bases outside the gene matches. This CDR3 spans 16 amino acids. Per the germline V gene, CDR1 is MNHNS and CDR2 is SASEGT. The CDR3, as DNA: TGTGCCAGCAGTGATTGGGACAGGGTTGAGGGAGAGACCCAGTACTTC. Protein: CASSDWDRVEGETQYF.

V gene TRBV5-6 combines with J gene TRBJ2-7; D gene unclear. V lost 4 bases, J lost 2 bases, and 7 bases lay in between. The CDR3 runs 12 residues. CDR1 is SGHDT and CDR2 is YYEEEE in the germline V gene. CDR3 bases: TGTGCCAGCAGCGCCTCACCCTACGAGCAGTACTTC. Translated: CASSASPYEQYF.

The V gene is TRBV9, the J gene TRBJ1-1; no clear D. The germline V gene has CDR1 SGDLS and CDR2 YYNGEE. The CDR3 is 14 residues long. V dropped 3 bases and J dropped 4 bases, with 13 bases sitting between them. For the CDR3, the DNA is TGTGCCAGCAGCGCCGGTGGGTGGGGCACTGAAGCTTTCTTT. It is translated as CASSAGGWGTEAFF.

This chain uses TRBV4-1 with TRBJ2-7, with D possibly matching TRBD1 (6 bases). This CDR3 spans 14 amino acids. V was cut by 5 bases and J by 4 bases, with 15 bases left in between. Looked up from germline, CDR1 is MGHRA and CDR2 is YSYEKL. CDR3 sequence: CASSAQGQTYEQYF. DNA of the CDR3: TGCGCCAGCAGCGCCCAGGGACAAACATACGAGCAGTACTTC.

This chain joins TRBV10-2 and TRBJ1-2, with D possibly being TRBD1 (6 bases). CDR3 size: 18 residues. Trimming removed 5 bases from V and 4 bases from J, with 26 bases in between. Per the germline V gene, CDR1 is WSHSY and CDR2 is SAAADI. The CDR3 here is CASSQPAGVGSLFYGYTF. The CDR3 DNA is TGCGCCAGCAGTCAACCCGCAGGGGTAGGGTCGCTTTTCTATGGCTACACCTTC.

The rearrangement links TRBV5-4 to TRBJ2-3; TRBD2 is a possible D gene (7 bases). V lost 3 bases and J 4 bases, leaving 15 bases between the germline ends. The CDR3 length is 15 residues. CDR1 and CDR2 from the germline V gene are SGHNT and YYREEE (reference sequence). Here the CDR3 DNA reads TGTGCCAGCAGCTATGGGGGGGGCTCCGCAGATACGCAGTATTTT. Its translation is CASSYGGGSADTQYF.

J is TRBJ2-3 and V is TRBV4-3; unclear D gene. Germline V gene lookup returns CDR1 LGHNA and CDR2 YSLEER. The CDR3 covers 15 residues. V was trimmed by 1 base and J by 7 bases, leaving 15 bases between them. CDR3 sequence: CASSQGIGRSNTQYF. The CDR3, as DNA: TGCGCCAGCAGCCAAGGCATCGGTCGTTCAAATACGCAGTATTTT.

The CDR3 DNA is TGTGCCAGCAGTATCGGGACAGGGGCGTATGGGCAGTACTTC. This sequence encodes CASSIGTGAYGQYF. The J gene is TRBJ2-7, the V gene TRBV6-5, with 10 bases identical to TRBD1. Germline V gene lookup returns CDR1 MNHEY and CDR2 SVGAGI. The junction had 10 bases not matched to a gene; V was cut back by 5 bases and J by 9 bases. The CDR3 contains 14 residues.

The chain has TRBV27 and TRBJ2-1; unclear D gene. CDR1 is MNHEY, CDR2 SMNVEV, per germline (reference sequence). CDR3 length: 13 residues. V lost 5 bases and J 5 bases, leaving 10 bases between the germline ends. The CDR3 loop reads CASSILPDNEQFF. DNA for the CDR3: TGTGCCAGCAGTATCCTACCTGACAATGAGCAGTTCTTC.

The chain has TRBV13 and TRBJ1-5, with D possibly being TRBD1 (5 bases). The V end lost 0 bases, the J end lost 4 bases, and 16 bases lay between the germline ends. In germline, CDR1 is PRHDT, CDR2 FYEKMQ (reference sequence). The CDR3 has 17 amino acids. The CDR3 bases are TGTGCCAGCAGCTTAGGAAGGGGTAAGGCCCCGAATCAGCCCCAGCATTTT. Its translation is CASSLGRGKAPNQPQHF.

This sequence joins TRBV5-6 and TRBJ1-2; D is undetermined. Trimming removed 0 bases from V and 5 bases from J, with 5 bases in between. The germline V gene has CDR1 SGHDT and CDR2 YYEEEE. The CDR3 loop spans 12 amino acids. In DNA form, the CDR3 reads TGTGCCAGCAGCTTGGCCGGGTATGGCTACACCTTC. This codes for CASSLAGYGYTF.

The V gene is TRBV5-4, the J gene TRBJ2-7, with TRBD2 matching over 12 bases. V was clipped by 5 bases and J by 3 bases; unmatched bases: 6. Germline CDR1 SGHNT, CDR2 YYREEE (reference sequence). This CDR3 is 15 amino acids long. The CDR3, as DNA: TGTGCCAGCAGACTAGAGACTAGCGGGAGCTACGAGCAGTACTTC. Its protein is CASRLETSGSYEQYF.

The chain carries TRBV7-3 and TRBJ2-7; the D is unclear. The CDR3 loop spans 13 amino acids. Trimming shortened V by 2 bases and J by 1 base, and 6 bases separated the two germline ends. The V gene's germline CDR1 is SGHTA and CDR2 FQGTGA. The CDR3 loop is CASSLGISYEQYF. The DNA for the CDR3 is TGTGCCAGCAGCTTAGGCATATCCTACGAGCAGTACTTC.

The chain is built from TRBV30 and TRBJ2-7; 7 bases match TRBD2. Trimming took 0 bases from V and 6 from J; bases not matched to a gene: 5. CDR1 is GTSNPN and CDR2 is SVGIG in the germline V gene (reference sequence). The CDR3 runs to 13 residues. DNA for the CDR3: TGTGCCTGGAGTGTAGCGGGGCCTGGCGAGCAGTACTTC. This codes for CAWSVAGPGEQYF.

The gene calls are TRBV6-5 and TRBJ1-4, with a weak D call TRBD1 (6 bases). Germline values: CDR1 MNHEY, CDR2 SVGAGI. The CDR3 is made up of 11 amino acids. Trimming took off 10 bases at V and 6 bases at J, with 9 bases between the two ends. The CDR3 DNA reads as TGTGCCACCAGGGGCCATGAAAAACTGTTTTTT. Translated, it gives CATRGHEKLFF.

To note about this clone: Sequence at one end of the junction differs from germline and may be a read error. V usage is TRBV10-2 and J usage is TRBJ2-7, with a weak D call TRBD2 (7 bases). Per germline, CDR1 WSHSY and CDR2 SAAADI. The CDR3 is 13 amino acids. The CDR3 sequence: CATSTRGLYEQYF. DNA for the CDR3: TGCGCCACCAGTACGCGGGGGCTCTACGAGCAGTACTTC.

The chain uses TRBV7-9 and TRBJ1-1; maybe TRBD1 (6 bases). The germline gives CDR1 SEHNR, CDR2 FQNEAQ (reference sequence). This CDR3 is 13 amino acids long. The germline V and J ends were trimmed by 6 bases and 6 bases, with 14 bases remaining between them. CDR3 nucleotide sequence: TGTGCCAGCAGGGACAGCTACAACCCTGAAGCTTTCTTT. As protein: CASRDSYNPEAFF.

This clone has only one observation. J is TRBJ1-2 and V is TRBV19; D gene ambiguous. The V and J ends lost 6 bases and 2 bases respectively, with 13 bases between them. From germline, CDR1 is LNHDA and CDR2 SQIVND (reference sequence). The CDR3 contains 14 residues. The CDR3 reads CASSPYNKNYGYTF. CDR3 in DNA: TGTGCCAGTAGCCCGTATAACAAGAACTATGGCTACACCTTC. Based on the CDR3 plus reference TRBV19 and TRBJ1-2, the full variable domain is DGGITQSPKYLFRKEGQNVTLSCEQNLNHDAMYWYRQDPGQGLRLIYYSQIVNDFQKGDIAEGYSVSREKKESFPLTVTSAQKNPTAFYLCASSPYNKNYGYTFGSGTRLTVV.

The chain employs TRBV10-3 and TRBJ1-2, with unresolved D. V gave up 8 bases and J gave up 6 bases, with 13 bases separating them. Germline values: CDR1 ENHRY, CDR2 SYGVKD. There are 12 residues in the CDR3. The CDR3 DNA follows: TGTGCCATCTTTGAGGGTACGCATGGCTACACCTTC. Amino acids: CAIFEGTHGYTF.

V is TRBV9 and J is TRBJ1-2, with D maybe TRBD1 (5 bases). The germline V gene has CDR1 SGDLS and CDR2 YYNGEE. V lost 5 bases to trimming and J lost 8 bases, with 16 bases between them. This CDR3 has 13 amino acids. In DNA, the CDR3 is TGTGCCAGCAGTCCCGGGTTAGGGGTAGGCTACACCTTC. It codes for CASSPGLGVGYTF. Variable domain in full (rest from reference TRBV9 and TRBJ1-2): DSGVTQTPKHLITATGQRVTLRCSPRSGDLSVYWYQQSLDQGLQFLIQYYNGEERAKGNILERFSAQQFPDLHSELNLSSLELGDSALYFCASSPGLGVGYTFGSGTRLTVV.